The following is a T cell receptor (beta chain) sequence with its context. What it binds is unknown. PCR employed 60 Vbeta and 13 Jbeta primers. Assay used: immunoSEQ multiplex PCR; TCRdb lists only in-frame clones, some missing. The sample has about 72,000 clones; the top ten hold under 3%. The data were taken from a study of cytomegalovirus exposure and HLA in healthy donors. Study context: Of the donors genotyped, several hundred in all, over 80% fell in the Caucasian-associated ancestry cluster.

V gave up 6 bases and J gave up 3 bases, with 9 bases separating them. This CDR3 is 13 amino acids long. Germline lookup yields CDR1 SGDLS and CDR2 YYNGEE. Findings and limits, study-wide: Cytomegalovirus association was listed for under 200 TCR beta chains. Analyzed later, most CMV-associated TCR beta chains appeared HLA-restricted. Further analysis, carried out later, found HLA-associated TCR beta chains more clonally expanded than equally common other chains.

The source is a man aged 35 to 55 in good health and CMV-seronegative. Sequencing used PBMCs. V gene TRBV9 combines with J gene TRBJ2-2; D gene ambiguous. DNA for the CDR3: TGTGCCAGCACCAAAGAGCACACCGGGGAGCTGTTTTTT. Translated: CASTKEHTGELFF.